This TCR beta chain was documented in a study of T cell repertoires in cytomegalovirus infection. Background on the study: Signatures in public TCR beta sequences pointed to both CMV infection and matching HLA type. The study's findings and limits: There were HLA-C-restricted CMV-specific TCR beta clonotypes dominating the ex vivo response.

The V end was cut by 0 bases, the J end by 6 bases, with 13 bases between. This CDR3 is built from 15 residues. Per germline, CDR1 MNHEY and CDR2 SVGEGT. On this clonotype itself: Its antigen is currently unknown.

In TCRdb, the reads were re-called with MiXCR into one record per CDR3 protein. This table holds approximately 1,000,000 distinct CDR3 sequences, roughly a third found once. The chain couples TRBV6-2 or TRBV6-3 to TRBJ2-3; D not resolved. The receptor was isolated from a human donor in good health (CMV status not recorded). Some clones in this sample may be carry-over from other donors' samples. Sequenced here: cultured CD8+ T cells from PBMCs, sampled from culture after CMV antigen stimulation. In DNA form, the CDR3 reads TGTGCCAGCAGTTACTCCGGCCGCACTGGGGATACGCAGTATTTT. Protein: CASSYSGRTGDTQYF.